Here is one T cell receptor (beta chain) with its context. The data were obtained in a study of cytomegalovirus exposure and HLA in healthy donors. In germline, CDR1 is SEHNR, CDR2 FQNEAQ (reference sequence). CDR3 length: 14 amino acids. Unmatched junction bases numbered 8, after V lost 10 bases and J lost 4 bases. The primer mix had 60 Vbeta and 13 Jbeta primers. The repertoire was sequenced with immunoSEQ multiplex PCR; TCRdb's copy has only in-frame clones and lacks some. The sample has about 200,000 clones, more than 60% seen once; the top ten hold about 14%. The receptor comes from a middle-aged man in good health and CMV-seronegative. This chain joins TRBV7-9 and TRBJ1-1; 11 nucleotides align to TRBD1. The sample comprised PBMCs. The CDR3 bases are TGTGCCACCAGAAGGACAGGGGGCGGCACTGAAGCTTTCTTT. Translating gives CATRRTGGGTEAFF.